This TCR beta chain comes out of a study of blood T cell repertoires in COVID-19. About the study: Specimens from acute and convalescent COVID-19 originated in the United States, Italy and Spain. Sample material is recorded as cDNA or gDNA derived from T cells, B-cell-depleted T cells, or PBMCs.

This clone was detected a few times. The CDR3 length is 14 residues. Germline loops: CDR1 MNHEY, CDR2 SVGAGI. With 7 bases removed from V and 0 bases from J, the gap between germline ends came to 7 bases. Sequencing was performed with immunoSEQ multiplex PCR; in TCRdb, only in-frame clones are kept and a portion is missing. The data show about 190,000 clones, approximately 80% seen once. Sequencing input: peripheral blood. The V gene is TRBV6-5, the J gene TRBJ1-6; a possible D gene is TRBD1 (6 bases). This TCR came from a woman aged 45-60 years with acute or convalescent COVID-19. CDR3 sequence (DNA): TGTGCCAGCATGGACAGCTCCTATAATTCACCCCTCCACTTT. Residues: CASMDSSYNSPLHF.